There are many counts of the clone carrying this TCR beta chain. The data are from a study of T cells in Graves' hyperthyroidism and ophthalmopathy. The V gene's germline CDR1 is KGHDR and CDR2 SFDVKD. Trimming removed 6 bases from V and 0 bases from J, with 14 bases in between. The length of the CDR3 is 16 residues. Amplified regions were TCR beta CDR3 sequences from RNA transcripts. First-round RT-PCR of the TCR CDR3 relied on the HTBI primer set. One entry per CDR3 protein, called by TCRdb with MiXCR from the multiplex PCR reads. The repertoire holds over 650,000 distinct CDR3 sequences, 45% seen once, with under 8.5% in the top ten.

This clonotype originated in an adult man with Graves' disease, either hyperthyroidism or ophthalmopathy (not recorded which). V and J are TRBV24-1 and TRBJ1-5; the D is unclear. Material: peripheral blood or thyroid tissue (not recorded which). The CDR3 DNA reads as TGTGCCACCAGTCGTCCAGAGGTAGATAGCAATCAGCCCCAGCATTTT. Protein: CATSRPEVDSNQPQHF.